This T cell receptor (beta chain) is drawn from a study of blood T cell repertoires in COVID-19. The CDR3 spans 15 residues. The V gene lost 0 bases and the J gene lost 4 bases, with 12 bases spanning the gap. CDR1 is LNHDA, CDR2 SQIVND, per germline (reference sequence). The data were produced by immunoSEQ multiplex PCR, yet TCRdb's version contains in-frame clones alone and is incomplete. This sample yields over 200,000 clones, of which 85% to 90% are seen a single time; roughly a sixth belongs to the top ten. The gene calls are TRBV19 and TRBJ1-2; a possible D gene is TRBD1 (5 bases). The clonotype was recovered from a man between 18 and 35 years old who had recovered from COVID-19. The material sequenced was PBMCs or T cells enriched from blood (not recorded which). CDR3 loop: CASSIDLTVSYGYTF. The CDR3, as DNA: TGTGCCAGTAGTATAGATCTGACAGTCTCCTATGGCTACACCTTC.